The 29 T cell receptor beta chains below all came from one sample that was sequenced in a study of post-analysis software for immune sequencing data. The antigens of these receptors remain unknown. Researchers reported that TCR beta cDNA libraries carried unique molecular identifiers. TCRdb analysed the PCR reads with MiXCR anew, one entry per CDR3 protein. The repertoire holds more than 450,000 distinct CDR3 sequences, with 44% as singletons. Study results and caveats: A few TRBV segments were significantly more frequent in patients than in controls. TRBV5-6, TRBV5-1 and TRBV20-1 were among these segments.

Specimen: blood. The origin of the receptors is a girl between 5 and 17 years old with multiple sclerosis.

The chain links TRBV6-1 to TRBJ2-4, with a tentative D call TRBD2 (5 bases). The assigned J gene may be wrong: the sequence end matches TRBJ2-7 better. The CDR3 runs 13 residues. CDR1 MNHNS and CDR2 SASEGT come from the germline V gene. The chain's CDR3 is CASSDVRRNEQYF. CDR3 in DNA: TGTGCCAGCAGTGATGTTAGGAGGAACGAGCAGTACTTC.

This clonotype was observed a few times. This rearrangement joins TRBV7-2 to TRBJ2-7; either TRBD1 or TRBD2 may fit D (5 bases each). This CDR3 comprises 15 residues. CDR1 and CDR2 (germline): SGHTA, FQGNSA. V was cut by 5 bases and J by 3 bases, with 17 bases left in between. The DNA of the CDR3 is TGTGCCAGCAGCCCCGGGGCCAGCGGCTACTACGAGCAGTACTTC. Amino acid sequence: CASSPGASGYYEQYF.

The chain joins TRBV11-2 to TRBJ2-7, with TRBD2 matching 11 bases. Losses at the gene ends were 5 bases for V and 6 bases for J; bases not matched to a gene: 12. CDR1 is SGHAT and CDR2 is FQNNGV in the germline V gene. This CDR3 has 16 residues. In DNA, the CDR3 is TGTGCCAGCAGCCCGCTAAAAGGGCTAGCGGGAGGCGAGCAGTACTTC. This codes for CASSPLKGLAGGEQYF. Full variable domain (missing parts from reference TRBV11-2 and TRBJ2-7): EAGVAQSPRYKIIEKRQSVAFWCNPISGHATLYWYQQILGQGPKLLIQFQNNGVVDDSQLPKDRFSAERLKGVDSTLKIQPAKLEDSAVYLCASSPLKGLAGGEQYFGPGTRLTVT.

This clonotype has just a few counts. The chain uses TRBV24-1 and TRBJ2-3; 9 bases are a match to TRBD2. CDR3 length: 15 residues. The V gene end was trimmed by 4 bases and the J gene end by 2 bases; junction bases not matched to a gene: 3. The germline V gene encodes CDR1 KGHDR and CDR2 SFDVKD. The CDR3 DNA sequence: TGTGCCACCAGTGACCGGACTAGCGTCACAGATACGCAGTATTTT. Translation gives CATSDRTSVTDTQYF.

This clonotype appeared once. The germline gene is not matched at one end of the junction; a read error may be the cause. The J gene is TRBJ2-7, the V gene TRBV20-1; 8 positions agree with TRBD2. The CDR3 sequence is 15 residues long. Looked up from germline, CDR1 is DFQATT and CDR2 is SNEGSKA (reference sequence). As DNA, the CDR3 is TGCAGTGCCTCAAGGTGGCGGGGGGCCTCCTGCGAGCAGTACTTC. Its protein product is CSASRWRGASCEQYF.

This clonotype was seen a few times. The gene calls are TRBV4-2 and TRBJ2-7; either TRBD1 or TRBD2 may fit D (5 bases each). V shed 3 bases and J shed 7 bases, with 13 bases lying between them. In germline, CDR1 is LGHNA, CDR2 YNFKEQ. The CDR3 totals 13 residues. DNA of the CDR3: TGTGCCAGCAGCCACGGGACGGCTATAGAGCAGTACTTC. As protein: CASSHGTAIEQYF.

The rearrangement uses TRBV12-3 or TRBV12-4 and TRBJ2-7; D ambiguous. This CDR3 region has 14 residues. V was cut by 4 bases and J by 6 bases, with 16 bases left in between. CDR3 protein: CASSWVPEGLEQYF. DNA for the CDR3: TGTGCCAGCAGTTGGGTACCGGAAGGGCTCGAGCAGTACTTC.

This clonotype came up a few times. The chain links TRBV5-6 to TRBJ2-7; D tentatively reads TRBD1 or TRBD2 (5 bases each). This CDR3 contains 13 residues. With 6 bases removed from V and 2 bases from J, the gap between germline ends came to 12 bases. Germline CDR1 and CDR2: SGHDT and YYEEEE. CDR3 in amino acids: CASKGTGTYEQYF. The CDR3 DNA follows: TGTGCCAGCAAGGGGACGGGTACCTACGAGCAGTACTTC.

CDR3 region: CASKRHRQETQYF. CDR3 nucleotide sequence: TGTGCCAGCAAGAGACATCGCCAAGAGACCCAGTACTTC. The gene calls are TRBV2 and TRBJ2-5; D remains ambiguous. In germline, CDR1 is SNHLY, CDR2 FYNNEI. The V end lost 7 bases, the J end lost 1 base, and 10 bases lay between the germline ends. CDR3 length: 13 residues.

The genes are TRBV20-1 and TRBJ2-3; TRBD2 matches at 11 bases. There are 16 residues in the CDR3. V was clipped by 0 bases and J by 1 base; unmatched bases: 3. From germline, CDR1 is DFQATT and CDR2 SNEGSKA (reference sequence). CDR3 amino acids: CSARDEGLAGTDTQYF. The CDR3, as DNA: TGCAGTGCTAGAGATGAGGGACTAGCGGGCACAGATACGCAGTATTTT.

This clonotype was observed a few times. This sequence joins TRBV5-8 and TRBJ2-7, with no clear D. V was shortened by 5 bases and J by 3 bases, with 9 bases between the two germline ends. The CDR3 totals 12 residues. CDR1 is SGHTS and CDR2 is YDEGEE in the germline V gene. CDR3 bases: TGTGCCAGCAGTTTCATTGTCTACGAGCAGTACTTC. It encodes CASSFIVYEQYF.

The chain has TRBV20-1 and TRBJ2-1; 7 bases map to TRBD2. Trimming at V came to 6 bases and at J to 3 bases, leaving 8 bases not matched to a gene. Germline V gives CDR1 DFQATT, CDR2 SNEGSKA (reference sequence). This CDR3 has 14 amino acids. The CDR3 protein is CSATSGTNYNEQFF. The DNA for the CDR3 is TGCAGTGCCACAAGCGGGACCAACTACAATGAGCAGTTCTTC.

CDR3 region: CASSQVALAGNEQYF. CDR3 nucleotides: TGCGCCAGCAGCCAAGTGGCACTAGCGGGAAACGAGCAGTACTTC. The chain has TRBV4-1 and TRBJ2-7; TRBD2 aligns across 10 bases. V lost 1 base, J lost 5 bases, and 5 bases stayed unmatched. The CDR3 contains 15 residues. Germline V gene sequence: CDR1 MGHRA, CDR2 YSYEKL.

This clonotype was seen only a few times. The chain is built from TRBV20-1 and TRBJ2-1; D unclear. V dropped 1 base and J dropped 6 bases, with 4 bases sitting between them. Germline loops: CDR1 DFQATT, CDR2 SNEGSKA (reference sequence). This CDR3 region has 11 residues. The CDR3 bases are TGCAGTGCTAGAGGGGGCAATGAGCAGTTCTTC. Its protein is CSARGGNEQFF.

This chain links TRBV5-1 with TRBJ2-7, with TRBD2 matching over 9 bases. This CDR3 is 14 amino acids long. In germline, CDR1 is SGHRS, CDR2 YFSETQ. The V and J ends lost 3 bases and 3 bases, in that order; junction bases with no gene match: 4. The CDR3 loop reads CASSSSTSGYEQYF. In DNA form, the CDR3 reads TGCGCCAGCAGCTCGTCGACTAGCGGCTACGAGCAGTACTTC.

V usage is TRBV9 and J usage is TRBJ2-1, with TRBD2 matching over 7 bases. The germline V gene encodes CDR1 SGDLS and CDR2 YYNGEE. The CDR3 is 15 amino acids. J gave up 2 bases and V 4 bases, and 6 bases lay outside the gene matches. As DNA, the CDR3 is TGTGCCAGCAGCCCATCTAGCGGCCCCTACAATGAGCAGTTCTTC. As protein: CASSPSSGPYNEQFF.

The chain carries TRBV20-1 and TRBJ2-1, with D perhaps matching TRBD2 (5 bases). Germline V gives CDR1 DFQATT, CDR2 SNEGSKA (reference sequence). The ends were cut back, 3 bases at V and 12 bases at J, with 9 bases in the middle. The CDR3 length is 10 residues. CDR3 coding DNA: TGCAGTGCTAGTACCGAGGGGCAGTTCTTC. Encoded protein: CSASTEGQFF.

This chain's CDR3 is CASSALEYNEQFF. The CDR3 DNA reads TGTGCCAGCAGCGCCTTGGAGTATAATGAGCAGTTCTTC. The rearrangement uses TRBV12-3 or TRBV12-4 and TRBJ2-1, with D unresolved. The CDR3 totals 13 residues. Trimming stripped 6 bases from V and 7 bases from J, with 13 bases between.

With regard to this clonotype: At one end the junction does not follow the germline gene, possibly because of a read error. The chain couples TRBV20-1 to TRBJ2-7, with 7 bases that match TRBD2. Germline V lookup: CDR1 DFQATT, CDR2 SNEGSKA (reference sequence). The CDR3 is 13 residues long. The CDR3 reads CSTRGLAAYEQYF. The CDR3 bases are TGCAGTACTAGGGGCCTAGCGGCCTACGAGCAGTACTTC.

CDR3 region: CAISESGGRTGFNQPQHF. In DNA form, the CDR3 reads TGTGCCATCAGTGAGTCGGGAGGCAGGACAGGGTTCAATCAGCCCCAGCATTTT. This sequence joins TRBV10-3 and TRBJ1-5, with TRBD1 identical over 8 bases. Germline CDR1 ENHRY, CDR2 SYGVKD. CDR3 length: 18 amino acids. V shed 0 bases and J 3 bases; nucleotides not matched to a gene: 10.

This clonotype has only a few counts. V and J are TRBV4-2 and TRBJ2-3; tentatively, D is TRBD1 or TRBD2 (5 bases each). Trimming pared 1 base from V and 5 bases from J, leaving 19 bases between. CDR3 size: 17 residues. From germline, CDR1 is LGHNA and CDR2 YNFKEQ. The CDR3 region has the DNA TGTGCCAGCAGCCAAGCAACGGGACCCAAACCGGTAGATACGCAGTATTTT. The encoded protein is CASSQATGPKPVDTQYF.

The CDR3 DNA sequence: TGTGCCAGCAGCGGACTAGCGGGAGGCAAATACAATGAGCAGTTCTTC. It yields the protein CASSGLAGGKYNEQFF. The genes are TRBV12-3 or TRBV12-4 and TRBJ2-1; 14 nucleotides agree with TRBD2. The CDR3 runs to 16 residues. Unmatched junction bases numbered 5, after V lost 6 bases and J lost 4 bases.

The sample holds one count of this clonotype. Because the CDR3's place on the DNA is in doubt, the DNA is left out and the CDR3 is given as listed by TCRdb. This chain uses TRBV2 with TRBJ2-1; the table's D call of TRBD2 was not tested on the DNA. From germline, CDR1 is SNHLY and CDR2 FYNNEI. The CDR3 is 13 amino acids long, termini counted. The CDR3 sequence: CASSEVASGSKFF.

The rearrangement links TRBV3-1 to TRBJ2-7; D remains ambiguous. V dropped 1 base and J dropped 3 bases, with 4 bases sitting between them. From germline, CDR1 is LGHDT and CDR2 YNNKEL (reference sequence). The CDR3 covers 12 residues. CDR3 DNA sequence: TGTGCCAGCAGCCAAGTCCTCTACGAGCAGTACTTC. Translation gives CASSQVLYEQYF.

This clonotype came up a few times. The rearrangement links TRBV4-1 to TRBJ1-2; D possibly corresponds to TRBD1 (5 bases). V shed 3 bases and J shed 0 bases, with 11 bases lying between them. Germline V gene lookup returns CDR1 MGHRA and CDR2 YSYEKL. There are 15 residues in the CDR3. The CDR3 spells CASSHQGGANYGYTF. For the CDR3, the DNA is TGCGCCAGCAGCCATCAGGGAGGAGCTAACTATGGCTACACCTTC.

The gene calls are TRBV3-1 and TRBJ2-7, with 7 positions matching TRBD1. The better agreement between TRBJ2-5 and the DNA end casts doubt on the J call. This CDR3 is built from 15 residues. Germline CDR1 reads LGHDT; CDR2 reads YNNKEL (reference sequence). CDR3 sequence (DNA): TGTGCCAGCAGCCGAGGAGACAGGGATGGGGAGACCCAGTACTTC. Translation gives CASSRGDRDGETQYF.

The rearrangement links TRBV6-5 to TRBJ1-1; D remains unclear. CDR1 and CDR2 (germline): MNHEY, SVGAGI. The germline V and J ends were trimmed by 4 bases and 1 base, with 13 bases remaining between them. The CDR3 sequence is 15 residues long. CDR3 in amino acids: CASSSFGPRNTEAFF. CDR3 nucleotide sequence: TGTGCCAGCAGTTCCTTTGGGCCCAGGAACACTGAAGCTTTCTTT.

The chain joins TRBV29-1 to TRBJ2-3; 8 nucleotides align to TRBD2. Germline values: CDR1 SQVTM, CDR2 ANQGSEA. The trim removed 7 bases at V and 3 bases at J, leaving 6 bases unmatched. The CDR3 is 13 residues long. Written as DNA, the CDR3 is TGCAGCGCGGGGGGGAGGGCAACAGATACGCAGTATTTT. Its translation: CSAGGRATDTQYF.

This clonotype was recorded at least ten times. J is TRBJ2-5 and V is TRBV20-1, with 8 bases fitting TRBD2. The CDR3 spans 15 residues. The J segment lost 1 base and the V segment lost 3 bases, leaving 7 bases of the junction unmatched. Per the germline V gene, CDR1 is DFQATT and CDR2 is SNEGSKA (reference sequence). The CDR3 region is CSASHDSGTQETQYF. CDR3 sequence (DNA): TGCAGTGCTAGTCACGATAGCGGGACCCAAGAGACCCAGTACTTC.